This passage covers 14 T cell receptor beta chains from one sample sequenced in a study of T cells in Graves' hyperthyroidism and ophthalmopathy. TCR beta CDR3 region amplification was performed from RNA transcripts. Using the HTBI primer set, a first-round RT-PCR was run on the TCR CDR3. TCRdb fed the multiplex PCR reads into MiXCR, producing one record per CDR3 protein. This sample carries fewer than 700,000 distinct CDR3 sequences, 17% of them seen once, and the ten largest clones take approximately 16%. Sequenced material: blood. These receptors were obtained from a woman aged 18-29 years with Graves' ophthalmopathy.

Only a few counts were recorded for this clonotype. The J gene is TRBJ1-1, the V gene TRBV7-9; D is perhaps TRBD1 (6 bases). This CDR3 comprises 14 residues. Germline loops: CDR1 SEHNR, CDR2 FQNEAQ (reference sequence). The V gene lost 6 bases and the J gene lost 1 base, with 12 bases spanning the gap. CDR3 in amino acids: CASRRQEGNTEAFF. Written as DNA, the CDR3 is TGTGCCAGCAGACGACAGGAAGGGAACACTGAAGCTTTCTTT.

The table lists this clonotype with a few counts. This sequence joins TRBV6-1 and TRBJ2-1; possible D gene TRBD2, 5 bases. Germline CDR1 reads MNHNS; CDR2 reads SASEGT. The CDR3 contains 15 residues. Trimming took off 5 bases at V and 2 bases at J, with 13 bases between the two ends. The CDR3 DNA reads TGTGCCAGCAGTCAACGGGGTCCTACCTACAATGAGCAGTTCTTC. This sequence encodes CASSQRGPTYNEQFF.

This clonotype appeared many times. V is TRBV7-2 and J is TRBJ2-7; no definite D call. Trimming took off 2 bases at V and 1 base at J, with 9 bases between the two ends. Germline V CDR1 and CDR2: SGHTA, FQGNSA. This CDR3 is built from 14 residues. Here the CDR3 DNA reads TGTGCCAGCAGCTTATCGGCGGAGTCCTACGAGCAGTACTTC. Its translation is CASSLSAESYEQYF.

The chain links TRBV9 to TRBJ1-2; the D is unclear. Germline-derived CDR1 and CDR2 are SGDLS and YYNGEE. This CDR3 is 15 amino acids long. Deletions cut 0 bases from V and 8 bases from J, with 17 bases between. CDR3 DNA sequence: TGTGCCAGCAGCGTAGGAGGGTCCGATTTCGGGGGCTACACCTTC. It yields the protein CASSVGGSDFGGYTF.

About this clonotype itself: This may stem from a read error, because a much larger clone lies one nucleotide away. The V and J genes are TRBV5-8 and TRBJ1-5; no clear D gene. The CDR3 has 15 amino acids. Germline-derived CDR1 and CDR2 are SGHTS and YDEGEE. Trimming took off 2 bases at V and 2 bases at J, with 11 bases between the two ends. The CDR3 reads CASSFRSRRNQPQHF. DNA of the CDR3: TGTGCCAGCAGCTTCCGGTCCAGGCGCAATCAGCCCCAGCATTTT.

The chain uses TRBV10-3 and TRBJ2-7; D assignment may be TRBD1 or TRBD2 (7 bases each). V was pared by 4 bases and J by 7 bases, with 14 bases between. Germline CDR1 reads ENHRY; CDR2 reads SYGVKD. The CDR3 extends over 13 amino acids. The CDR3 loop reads CAISGQGGREQYF. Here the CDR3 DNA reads TGTGCCATCAGTGGGCAGGGGGGGAGGGAGCAGTACTTC.

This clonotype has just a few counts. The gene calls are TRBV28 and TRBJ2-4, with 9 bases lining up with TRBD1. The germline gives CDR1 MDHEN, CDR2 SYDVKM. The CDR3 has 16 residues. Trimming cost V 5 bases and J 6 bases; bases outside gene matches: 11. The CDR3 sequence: CASSVRPGTGLNIQYF. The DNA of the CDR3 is TGTGCCAGCAGTGTGCGGCCAGGGACAGGGTTAAACATTCAGTACTTC.

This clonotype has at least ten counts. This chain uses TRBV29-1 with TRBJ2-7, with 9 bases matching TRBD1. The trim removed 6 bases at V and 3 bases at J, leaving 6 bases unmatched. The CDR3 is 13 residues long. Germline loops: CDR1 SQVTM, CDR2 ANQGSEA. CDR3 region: CSVESTGGYEQYF. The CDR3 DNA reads TGCAGCGTGGAATCGACAGGGGGCTACGAGCAGTACTTC.

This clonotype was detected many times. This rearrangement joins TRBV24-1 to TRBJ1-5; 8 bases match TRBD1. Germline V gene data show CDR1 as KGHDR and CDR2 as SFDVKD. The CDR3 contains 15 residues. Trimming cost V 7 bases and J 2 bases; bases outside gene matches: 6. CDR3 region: CATSSGGAGNQPQHF. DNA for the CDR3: TGTGCCACCAGCTCAGGGGGCGCTGGCAATCAGCCCCAGCATTTT.

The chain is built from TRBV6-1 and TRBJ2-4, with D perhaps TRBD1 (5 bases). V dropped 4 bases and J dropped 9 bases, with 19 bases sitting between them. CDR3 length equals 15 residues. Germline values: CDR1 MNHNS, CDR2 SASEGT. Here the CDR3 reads CASSAEPLGPGIQYF. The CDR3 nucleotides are TGTGCCAGCAGTGCCGAGCCCCTGGGGCCGGGCATTCAGTACTTC.

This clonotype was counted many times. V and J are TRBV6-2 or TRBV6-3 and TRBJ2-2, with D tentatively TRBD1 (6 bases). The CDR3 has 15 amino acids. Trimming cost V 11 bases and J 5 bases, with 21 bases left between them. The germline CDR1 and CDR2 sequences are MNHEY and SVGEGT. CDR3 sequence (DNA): TGTGCCGCCGGTCCCCCGACAGGACTGACCGGGGAGCTGTTTTTT. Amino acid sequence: CAAGPPTGLTGELFF.

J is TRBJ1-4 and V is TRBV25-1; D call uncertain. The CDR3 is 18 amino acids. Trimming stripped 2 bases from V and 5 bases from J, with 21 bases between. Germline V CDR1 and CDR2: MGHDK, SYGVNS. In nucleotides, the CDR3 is TGTGCCAGCAGTGAAACCCACCTTGGCATTGCGTTCAATGAAAAACTGTTTTTT. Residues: CASSETHLGIAFNEKLFF.

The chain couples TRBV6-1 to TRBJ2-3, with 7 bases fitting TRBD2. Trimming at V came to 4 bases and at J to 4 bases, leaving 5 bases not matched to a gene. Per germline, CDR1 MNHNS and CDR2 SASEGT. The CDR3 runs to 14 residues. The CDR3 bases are TGTGCCAGCAGTGTAGGACTAGGGCCAGATACGCAGTATTTT. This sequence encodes CASSVGLGPDTQYF.

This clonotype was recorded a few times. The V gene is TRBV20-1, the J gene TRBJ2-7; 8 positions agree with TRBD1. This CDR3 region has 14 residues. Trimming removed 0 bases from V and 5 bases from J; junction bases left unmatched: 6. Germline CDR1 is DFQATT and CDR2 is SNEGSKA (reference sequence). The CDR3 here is CSAREQGARNEQYF. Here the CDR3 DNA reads TGCAGTGCTAGAGAGCAGGGGGCAAGGAACGAGCAGTACTTC.